The 12 T cell receptor beta chains reported below all come from one sample, sequenced in a study of blood T cells in healthy people across ages. Primed by a sample-barcoded 5' primer and a J-beta primer mix, a second PCR proceeded for roughly 7 to 11 cycles. One entry per CDR3 protein results from TCRdb running MiXCR on the 5' RACE reads. The sample contains 750,000 to 950,000 distinct CDR3 sequences, 20% to 30% of which appear only once. This sample was also put to use in a study of T cells of mothers and their children.

What was sequenced was blood. These receptors were obtained from a boy aged 5-17 years in good health.

The chain has TRBV12-3 or TRBV12-4 and TRBJ1-5, with 7 bases aligning to TRBD1. V was clipped by 4 bases and J by 6 bases; unmatched bases: 15. This CDR3 has 17 amino acids. In nucleotides, the CDR3 is TGTGCCAGCAGTTCAACCGGCGAGATGGGACAGCCTCAGCCCCAGCATTTT. Translation: CASSSTGEMGQPQPQHF.

This clonotype turned up a few times. V gene TRBV2 combines with J gene TRBJ2-5, with D tentatively TRBD2 (7 bases). V was pared by 2 bases and J by 5 bases, with 15 bases between. From germline, CDR1 is SNHLY and CDR2 FYNNEI. This CDR3 has 15 amino acids. The CDR3 loop reads CASSEHRGARETQYF. CDR3 in DNA: TGTGCCAGCAGTGAACACCGGGGGGCGAGGGAGACCCAGTACTTC.

The chain has TRBV6-5 and TRBJ1-3; 10 bases map to TRBD1. Trimming at V came to 0 bases and at J to 0 bases, leaving 8 bases not matched to a gene. The length of the CDR3 is 19 residues. The germline CDR1 and CDR2 sequences are MNHEY and SVGAGI. The CDR3 region is CASSYSVGTGVFSGNTIYF. CDR3 nucleotides: TGTGCCAGCAGTTACTCGGTGGGGACAGGGGTCTTCTCTGGAAACACCATATATTTT.

The genes are TRBV6-5 and TRBJ2-3, with D tentatively TRBD1 or TRBD2 (6 bases each). Looked up from germline, CDR1 is MNHEY and CDR2 is SVGAGI. The germline V and J ends were trimmed by 6 bases and 6 bases, with 16 bases remaining between them. CDR3 length equals 14 residues. DNA for the CDR3: TGTGCCAGCAGAGGGGCCACAGGGAGGGATACGCAGTATTTT. Protein product: CASRGATGRDTQYF.

J is TRBJ2-5 and V is TRBV5-5; 7 nucleotides match TRBD2. Per the germline V gene, CDR1 is SGHKS and CDR2 is YYEKEE (reference sequence). Trimming at V came to 1 base and at J to 2 bases, leaving 5 bases not matched to a gene. This CDR3 has 15 residues. The chain's CDR3 is CASSLHGGRQETQYF. The DNA of the CDR3 is TGTGCCAGCAGCTTGCACGGGGGGAGACAAGAGACCCAGTACTTC. The entire variable domain, with the rest obtained from reference TRBV5-5 and TRBJ2-5, is as follows: DAGVTQSPTHLIKTRGQQVTLRCSPISGHKSVSWYQQVLGQGPQFIFQYYEKEERGRGNFPDRFSARQFPNYSSELNVNALLLGDSALYLCASSLHGGRQETQYFGPGTRLLVL.

The CDR3 protein is CASSSGQGSSTQYF. Here the CDR3 DNA reads TGTGCCAGCAGCTCGGGACAGGGGTCGAGCACTCAGTACTTC. The chain recombines TRBV7-6 with TRBJ2-4, with 10 bases aligning to TRBD1. The CDR3 runs to 14 residues. J lost 12 bases, V lost 4 bases, and 9 bases had no gene match. Germline values: CDR1 SGHVS, CDR2 FNYEAQ.

The chain carries TRBV25-1 and TRBJ2-7; no reliable D call. The V gene's germline CDR1 is MGHDK and CDR2 SYGVNS. V was pared by 4 bases and J by 1 base, with 8 bases between. CDR3 size: 13 residues. CDR3 sequence reads: CASSVSNSYEQYF. In DNA, the CDR3 is TGTGCCAGCAGTGTGTCCAATTCCTACGAGCAGTACTTC.

This clonotype was detected only a few times. The chain has TRBV6-5 and TRBJ2-2; TRBD2 matches at 7 bases. The germline V gene encodes CDR1 MNHEY and CDR2 SVGAGI. CDR3 size: 16 residues. With 0 bases clipped from V and 4 bases from J, the junction kept 5 bases outside the gene matches. CDR3 in DNA: TGTGCCAGCAGTTACTCTGAGCTAGCGGTCACCGGGGAGCTGTTTTTT. Residues: CASSYSELAVTGELFF.

The table lists this clonotype with a few counts. This chain uses TRBV20-1 with TRBJ2-7; D is undetermined. The CDR3 is made up of 10 amino acids. Germline V gene data show CDR1 as DFQATT and CDR2 as SNEGSKA (reference sequence). This CDR3 reads CSPKSYEQYF. CDR3 nucleotides: TGCAGCCCGAAATCCTACGAGCAGTACTTC.

The gene calls are TRBV12-3 or TRBV12-4 and TRBJ1-5; D is possibly TRBD1 (6 bases). V was trimmed by 7 bases and J by 1 base, leaving 14 bases between them. The CDR3 has 15 residues. CDR3 residues: CASTPTGSSNQPQHF. The CDR3 coding sequence is TGTGCCAGCACTCCTACAGGGTCAAGCAATCAGCCCCAGCATTTT.

This clonotype occurred a few times. The chain links TRBV7-9 to TRBJ2-1, with a tentative D call TRBD1 (5 bases). Trimming left V 5 bases short and J 3 bases short, with 17 bases between. Per germline, CDR1 SEHNR and CDR2 FQNEAQ (reference sequence). The CDR3 runs 16 residues. DNA of the CDR3: TGTGCCAGCAGCCCCCAGGGAAGGGCGTTCTACAATGAGCAGTTCTTC. Amino acid sequence: CASSPQGRAFYNEQFF.

This sequence joins TRBV5-1 and TRBJ2-6, with D possibly being TRBD1 (6 bases). The CDR3 runs 17 residues. The germline V gene encodes CDR1 SGHRS and CDR2 YFSETQ. V was trimmed by 5 bases and J by 0 bases, leaving 15 bases between them. In DNA, the CDR3 is TGCGCCAGCAGTAGTGGACAGCTACTCTCTGGGGCCAACGTCCTGACTTTC. This encodes CASSSGQLLSGANVLTF.